The rows below give T cell receptor beta chains drawn from one sample of a study of Ad26.COV2.S vaccination and SARS-CoV-2 variants. The method was immunoSEQ multiplex PCR; TCRdb's version includes in-frame clones alone and lacks a portion of them. The table shows approximately 340,000 clones, with 90% to 95% occurring only once. The sequences come from peripheral blood, collected after recovery from COVID-19. The source of these receptors is a human donor who had recovered from COVID-19. The CDR3 runs from the conserved cysteine through the conserved F or W. A D gene is named only where the DNA matches it firmly. The size field is filled for only some rows; it gives once, few, many or a size class.

.	TRBV5-1	TRBJ1-4	TRBD1	CASSPGQGAEKLFF	TGCGCCAGCAGCCCGGGACAGGGTGCGGAAAAACTGTTTTTT
.	TRBV18	TRBJ1-1	.	CASSPGRRGLRTEAFF	TGTGCCAGCTCACCAGGGCGTCGGGGGTTGAGGACTGAAGCTTTCTTT
.	TRBV5-6	TRBJ2-2	.	CASRSGGSNTGELFF	TGTGCCAGCAGGAGTGGGGGATCGAACACCGGGGAGCTGTTTTTT
.	TRBV2	TRBJ1-5	.	CASTDNYSNQPQHF	TGTGCCAGCACTGACAACTATAGCAATCAGCCCCAGCATTTT
.	TRBV11-2	TRBJ2-2	.	CASSLYGGDTGELFF	TGTGCCAGCAGCTTATACGGGGGCGACACCGGGGAGCTGTTTTTT
few	TRBV2	TRBJ1-5	.	CASSGSVNSNQPQHF	TGTGCCAGCAGTGGTTCGGTTAATAGCAATCAGCCCCAGCATTTT
.	TRBV7-9	TRBJ2-5	TRBD2	CASSLGTSGGYQETQYF	TGTGCCAGCAGCTTAGGGACTAGCGGGGGGTACCAAGAGACCCAGTACTTC
.	TRBV12-3/TRBV12-4	TRBJ2-2	.	CASSLGVAGELFF	TGTGCCAGCAGTTTGGGGGTGGCCGGGGAGCTGTTTTTT
.	TRBV9	TRBJ2-7	.	CASSVAGDRNEQYF	TGTGCCAGCAGCGTAGCCGGGGATCGAAACGAGCAGTACTTC
.	TRBV10-3	TRBJ1-2	TRBD1	CAIPSTDRVNGYTF	TGTGCCATCCCATCCACGGACAGGGTCAATGGCTACACCTTC
once	TRBV6-5	TRBJ1-1	.	CASSPGRGGTEAFF	TGTGCCAGCAGCCCGGGGAGGGGAGGCACTGAAGCTTTCTTT
.	TRBV7-9	TRBJ2-5	.	CASSLAGRETQYF	TGTGCCAGCAGCTTAGCAGGGAGGGAGACCCAGTACTTC
.	TRBV9	TRBJ2-5	.	CASSARGDSQETQYF	TGTGCCAGCAGCGCTAGGGGGGACTCCCAAGAGACCCAGTACTTC
.	TRBV25-1	TRBJ2-5	TRBD2	CASSESVAGGQETQYF	TGTGCCAGCAGTGAATCGGTAGCGGGGGGGCAAGAGACCCAGTACTTC
.	TRBV7-9	TRBJ2-7	.	CASSSRAAHYEQYF	TGTGCCAGCAGCTCCCGGGCGGCTCACTACGAGCAGTACTTC
.	TRBV2	TRBJ2-5	TRBD1	CASSVQGTPETQYF	TGTGCCAGCAGTGTACAGGGGACCCCAGAGACCCAGTACTTC
.	TRBV5-1	TRBJ1-1	TRBD1	CASSWNRGLDTEAFF	TGCGCCAGCAGCTGGAACAGGGGGCTGGACACTGAAGCTTTCTTT
.	TRBV9	TRBJ2-3	TRBD1	CASSPGGYSTDTQYF	TGTGCCAGCAGCCCAGGGGGCTATAGCACAGATACGCAGTATTTT
.	TRBV5-1	TRBJ2-7	TRBD2	CASSFGREQYF	TGCGCCAGCAGCTTCGGGAGGGAGCAGTACTTC
few	TRBV7-2	TRBJ2-7	TRBD1	CASSFYRQGYEQYF	TGTGCCAGCAGCTTCTACCGACAGGGGTACGAGCAGTACTTC
.	TRBV9	TRBJ2-2	.	CASSVQRGTPNTGELFF	TGTGCCAGCAGCGTACAACGGGGGACACCGAACACCGGGGAGCTGTTTTTT
.	TRBV5-1	TRBJ1-1	.	CASSLSGTREAFF	TGCGCCAGCAGCTTGTCAGGGACTCGTGAAGCTTTCTTT
.	TRBV5-1	TRBJ2-3	.	CASERDTITDTQYF	TGCGCCAGCGAACGGGATACGATCACAGATACGCAGTATTTT
.	TRBV12-3/TRBV12-4	TRBJ1-2	TRBD1	CASTYSNRGYTF	TGTGCCAGCACCTACAGCAACAGGGGGTACACCTTC
.	TRBV9	TRBJ2-7	.	CASSVGGGEQYF	TGTGCCAGCAGCGTAGGGGGCGGCGAGCAGTACTTC
.	TRBV7-2	TRBJ1-4	.	CASIRRGGGNEKLFF	TGTGCCAGCATCAGAAGAGGAGGGGGGAATGAAAAACTGTTTTTT
.	TRBV19	TRBJ2-3	TRBD2	CASSIASGGADTQYF	TGTGCCAGTAGTATCGCGAGCGGGGGGGCAGATACGCAGTATTTT
.	TRBV15	TRBJ1-5	TRBD1	CATSVQGGRNQPQHF	TGTGCCACCAGCGTCCAGGGGGGGAGGAATCAGCCCCAGCATTTT
.	TRBV4-1	TRBJ2-5	.	CASSQKANQETQYF	TGCGCCAGCAGCCAGAAAGCGAACCAAGAGACCCAGTACTTC
.	TRBV6-5	TRBJ1-2	.	CATKQGGNYGYTF	TGTGCCACGAAGCAGGGAGGCAACTATGGCTACACCTTC
.	TRBV3-1/TRBV3-2	TRBJ2-7	TRBD2	CASSRGTRGPWEQYF	TGTGCCAGCAGCCGAGGGACTAGAGGACCGTGGGAGCAGTACTTC
.	TRBV27	TRBJ1-2	TRBD1	CASSEPGQGSLGYTF	TGTGCCAGCAGTGAGCCGGGACAGGGGTCCCTTGGCTACACCTTC
.	TRBV6-5	TRBJ1-6	.	CASSYLRTDFNSPLHF	TGTGCCAGCAGTTACCTAAGGACGGATTTTAATTCACCCCTCCACTTT
.	TRBV25-1	TRBJ2-1	TRBD2	CASSDSGTSASYNEQFF	TGTGCCAGCAGTGACTCCGGGACTAGCGCCTCCTACAATGAGCAGTTCTTC
.	TRBV29-1	TRBJ2-6	TRBD1	CSVLTRDRGFVGANVLTF	TGCAGCGTTTTGACCCGGGACAGGGGATTTGTGGGGGCCAACGTCCTGACTTTC
.	TRBV27	TRBJ2-1	.	CASSLFGTGNEQFF	TGTGCCAGCAGTTTATTCGGGACGGGGAATGAGCAGTTCTTC
.	TRBV5-1	TRBJ2-3	.	CASSFRLASTDTQYF	TGCGCCAGCAGCTTTAGGTTAGCATCCACAGATACGCAGTATTTT
.	TRBV5-6	TRBJ1-5	TRBD1	CASSYRTGARNQPQHF	TGTGCCAGCAGCTACCGGACAGGGGCCCGCAATCAGCCCCAGCATTTT
.	TRBV7-2	TRBJ1-6	.	CASSFGQSLVSPLHF	TGTGCCAGCAGCTTTGGACAGAGTTTAGTTTCACCCCTCCACTTT
.	TRBV3-1/TRBV3-2	TRBJ1-2	TRBD1	CASSQPIGQGNGYTF	TGTGCCAGCAGCCAACCAATCGGACAGGGTAATGGCTACACCTTC
.	TRBV29-1	TRBJ2-7	.	CSVWSGDRPTYEQYF	TGCAGCGTCTGGTCGGGGGACCGACCGACCTACGAGCAGTACTTC
once	TRBV7-2	TRBJ2-3	.	CASSFGYTDTQYF	TGTGCCAGCAGCTTCGGATACACAGATACGCAGTATTTT
.	TRBV2	TRBJ2-7	.	CASREVAGISYEQYF	TGTGCCAGCAGGGAGGTGGCAGGTATCTCCTACGAGCAGTACTTC
.	TRBV6-5	TRBJ1-1	.	CASSYGRGIAEAFF	TGTGCCAGCAGTTACGGTAGAGGGATCGCTGAAGCTTTCTTT
.	TRBV14	TRBJ2-1	.	CASSQDYNEQFF	TGTGCCAGCAGCCAAGACTACAATGAGCAGTTCTTC
.	TRBV19	TRBJ1-1	.	CASTSGGDMNTEAFF	TGTGCCAGTACCTCGGGTGGTGACATGAACACTGAAGCTTTCTTT
.	TRBV29-1	TRBJ2-7	TRBD1	CSARDSEYEQYF	TGCAGCGCCCGGGACAGCGAATACGAGCAGTACTTC
.	TRBV20-1	TRBJ2-5	.	CSASLARSAKETQYF	TGCAGTGCTAGTCTGGCACGTTCGGCGAAAGAGACCCAGTACTTC
.	TRBV3-1/TRBV3-2	TRBJ1-1	.	CASSQVPGPTEAFF	TGTGCCAGCAGCCAAGTTCCCGGGCCCACTGAAGCTTTCTTT
.	TRBV18	TRBJ1-2	.	CASSPNWGDGYTF	TGTGCCAGCTCCCCGAATTGGGGGGATGGCTACACCTTC
.	TRBV28	TRBJ1-6	.	CASSFDGVHNSPLHF	TGTGCCAGCAGTTTTGATGGGGTTCATAATTCACCCCTCCACTTT
.	TRBV6-1	TRBJ1-5	.	CASSEREGGSNQPQHF	TGTGCCAGCAGTGAAAGGGAGGGGGGGAGCAATCAGCCCCAGCATTTT